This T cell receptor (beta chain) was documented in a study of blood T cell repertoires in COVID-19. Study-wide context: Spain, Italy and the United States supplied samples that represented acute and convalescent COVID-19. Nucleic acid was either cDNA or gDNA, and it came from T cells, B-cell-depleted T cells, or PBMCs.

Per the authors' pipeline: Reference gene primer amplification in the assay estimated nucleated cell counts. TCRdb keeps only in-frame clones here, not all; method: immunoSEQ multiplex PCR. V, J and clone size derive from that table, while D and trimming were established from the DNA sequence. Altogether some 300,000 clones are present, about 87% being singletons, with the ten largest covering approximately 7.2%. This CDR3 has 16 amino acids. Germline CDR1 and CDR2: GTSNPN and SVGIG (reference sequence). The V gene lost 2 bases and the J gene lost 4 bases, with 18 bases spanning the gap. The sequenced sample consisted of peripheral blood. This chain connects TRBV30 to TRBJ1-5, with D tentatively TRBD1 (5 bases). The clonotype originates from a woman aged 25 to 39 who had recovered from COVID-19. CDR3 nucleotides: TGTGCCTGGAGTCTCGGGGGACCGGGCATAAATCAGCCCCAGCATTTT. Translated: CAWSLGGPGINQPQHF. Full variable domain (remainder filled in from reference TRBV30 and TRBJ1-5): SQTIHQWPATLVQPVGSPLSLECTVEGTSNPNLYWYRQAAGRGLQLLFYSVGIGQISSEVPQNLSASRPQDRQFILSSKKLLLSDSGFYLCAWSLGGPGINQPQHFGDGTRLSIL.